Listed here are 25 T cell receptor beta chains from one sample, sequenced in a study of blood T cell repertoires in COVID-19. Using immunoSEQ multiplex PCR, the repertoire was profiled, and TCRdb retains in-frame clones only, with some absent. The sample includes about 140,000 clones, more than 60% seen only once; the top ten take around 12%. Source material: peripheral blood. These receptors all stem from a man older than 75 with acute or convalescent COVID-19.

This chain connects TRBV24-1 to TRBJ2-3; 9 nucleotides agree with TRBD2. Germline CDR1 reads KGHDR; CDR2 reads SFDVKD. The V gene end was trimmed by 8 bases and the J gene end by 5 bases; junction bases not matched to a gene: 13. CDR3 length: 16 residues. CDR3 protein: CATKPPSGGIIDTQYF. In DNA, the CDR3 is TGTGCCACCAAGCCTCCCAGCGGGGGGATAATAGATACGCAGTATTTT.

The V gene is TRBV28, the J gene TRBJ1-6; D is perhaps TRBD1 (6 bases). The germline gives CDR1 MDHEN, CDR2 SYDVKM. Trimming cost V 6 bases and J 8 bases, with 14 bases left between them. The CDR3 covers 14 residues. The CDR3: CASRETGNYSPLHF. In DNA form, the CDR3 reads TGTGCCAGCAGGGAAACAGGGAACTATTCACCCCTCCACTTT. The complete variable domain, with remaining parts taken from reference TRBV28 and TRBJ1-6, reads DVKVTQSSRYLVKRTGEKVFLECVQDMDHENMFWYRQDPGLGLRLIYFSYDVKMKEKGDIPEGYSVSREKKERFSLILESASTNQTSMYLCASRETGNYSPLHFGNGTRLTVT.

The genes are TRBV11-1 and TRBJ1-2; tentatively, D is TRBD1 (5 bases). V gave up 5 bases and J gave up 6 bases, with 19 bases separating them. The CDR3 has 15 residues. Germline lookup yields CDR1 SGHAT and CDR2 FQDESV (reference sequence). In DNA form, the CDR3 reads TGTGCCAGCAGCCCTCGCCTCGACAGCGTAGATGGCTACACCTTC. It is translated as CASSPRLDSVDGYTF.

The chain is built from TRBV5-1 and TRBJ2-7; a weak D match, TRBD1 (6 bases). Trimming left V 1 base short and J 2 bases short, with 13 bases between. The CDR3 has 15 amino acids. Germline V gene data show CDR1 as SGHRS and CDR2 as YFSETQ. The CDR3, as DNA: TGCGCCAGCAGCTTGAATCTCCAGGGGACCTACGAGCAGTACTTC. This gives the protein CASSLNLQGTYEQYF.

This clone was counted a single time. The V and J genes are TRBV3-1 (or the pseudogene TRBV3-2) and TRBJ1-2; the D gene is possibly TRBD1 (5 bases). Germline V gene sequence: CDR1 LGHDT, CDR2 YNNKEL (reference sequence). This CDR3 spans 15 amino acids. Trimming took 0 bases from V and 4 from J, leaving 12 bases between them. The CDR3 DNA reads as TGTGCCAGCAGCCAAGAGGGAGGGGAAGCCTATGGCTACACCTTC. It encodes CASSQEGGEAYGYTF.

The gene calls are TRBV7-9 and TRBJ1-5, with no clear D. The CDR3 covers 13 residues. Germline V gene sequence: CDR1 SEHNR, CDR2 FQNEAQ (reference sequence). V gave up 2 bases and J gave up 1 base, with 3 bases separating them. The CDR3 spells CASSLTSNQPQHF. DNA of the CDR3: TGTGCCAGCAGCTTAACAAGCAATCAGCCCCAGCATTTT.

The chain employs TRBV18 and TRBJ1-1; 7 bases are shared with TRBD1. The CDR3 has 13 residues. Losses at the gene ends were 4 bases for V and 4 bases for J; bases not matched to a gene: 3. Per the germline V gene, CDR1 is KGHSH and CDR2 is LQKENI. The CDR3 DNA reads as TGTGCCAGCTCACGTCAGGGGGTCACTGAAGCTTTCTTT. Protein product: CASSRQGVTEAFF.

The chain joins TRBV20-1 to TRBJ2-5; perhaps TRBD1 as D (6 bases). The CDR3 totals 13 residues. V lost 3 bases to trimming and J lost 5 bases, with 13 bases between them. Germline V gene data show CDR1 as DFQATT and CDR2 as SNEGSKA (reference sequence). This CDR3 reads CSASYRAAETQYF. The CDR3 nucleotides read TGCAGTGCTAGTTACAGGGCCGCGGAGACCCAGTACTTC.

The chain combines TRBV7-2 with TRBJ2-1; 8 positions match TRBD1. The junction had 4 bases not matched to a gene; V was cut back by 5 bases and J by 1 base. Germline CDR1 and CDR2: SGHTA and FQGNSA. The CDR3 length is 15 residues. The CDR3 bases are TGTGCCAGCAGCCTCTACAGGGGGTCCTACAATGAGCAGTTCTTC. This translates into CASSLYRGSYNEQFF.

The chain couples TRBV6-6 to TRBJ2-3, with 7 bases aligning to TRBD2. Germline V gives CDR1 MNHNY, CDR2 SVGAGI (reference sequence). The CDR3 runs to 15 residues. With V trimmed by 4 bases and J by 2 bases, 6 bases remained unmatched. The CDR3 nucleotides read TGTGCCAGCAGTTCAGCGGGGCCTACCACAGATACGCAGTATTTT. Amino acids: CASSSAGPTTDTQYF.

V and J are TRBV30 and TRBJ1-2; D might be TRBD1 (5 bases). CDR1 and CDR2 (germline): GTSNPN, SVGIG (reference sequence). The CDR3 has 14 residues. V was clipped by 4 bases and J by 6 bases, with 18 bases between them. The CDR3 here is CAWTLEGPLDGYTF. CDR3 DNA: TGTGCCTGGACCCTGGAGGGACCGTTGGATGGCTACACCTTC. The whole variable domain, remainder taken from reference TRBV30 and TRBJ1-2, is SQTIHQWPATLVQPVGSPLSLECTVEGTSNPNLYWYRQAAGRGLQLLFYSVGIGQISSEVPQNLSASRPQDRQFILSSKKLLLSDSGFYLCAWTLEGPLDGYTFGSGTRLTVV.

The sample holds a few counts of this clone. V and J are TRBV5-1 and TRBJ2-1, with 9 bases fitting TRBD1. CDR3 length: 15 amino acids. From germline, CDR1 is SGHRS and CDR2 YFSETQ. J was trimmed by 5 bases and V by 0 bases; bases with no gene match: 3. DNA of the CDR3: TGCGCCAGCAGCTTGGACACAGGGGGCCACAATGAGCAGTTCTTC. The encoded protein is CASSLDTGGHNEQFF. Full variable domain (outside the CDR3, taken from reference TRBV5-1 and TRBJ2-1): KAGVTQTPRYLIKTRGQQVTLSCSPISGHRSVSWYQQTPGQGLQFLFEYFSETQRNKGNFPGRFSGRQFSNSRSEMNVSTLELGDSALYLCASSLDTGGHNEQFFGPGTRLTVL.

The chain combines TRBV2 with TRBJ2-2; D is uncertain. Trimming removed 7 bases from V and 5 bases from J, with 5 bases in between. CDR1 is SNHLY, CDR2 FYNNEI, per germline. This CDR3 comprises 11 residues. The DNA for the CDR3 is TGTGCCAGCACTCGTACCGGGGAGCTGTTTTTT. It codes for CASTRTGELFF.

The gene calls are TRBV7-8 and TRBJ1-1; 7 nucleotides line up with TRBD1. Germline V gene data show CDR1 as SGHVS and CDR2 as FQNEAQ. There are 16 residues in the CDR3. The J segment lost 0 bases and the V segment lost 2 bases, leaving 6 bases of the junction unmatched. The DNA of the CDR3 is TGTGCCAGCAGCTTACAAGGGGGCAGCTTGAACACTGAAGCTTTCTTT. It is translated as CASSLQGGSLNTEAFF.

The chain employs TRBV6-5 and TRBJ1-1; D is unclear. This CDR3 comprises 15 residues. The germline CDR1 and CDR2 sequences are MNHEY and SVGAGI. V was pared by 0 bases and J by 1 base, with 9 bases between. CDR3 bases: TGTGCCAGCAGTTACTCGATAACAGCGAACACTGAAGCTTTCTTT. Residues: CASSYSITANTEAFF.

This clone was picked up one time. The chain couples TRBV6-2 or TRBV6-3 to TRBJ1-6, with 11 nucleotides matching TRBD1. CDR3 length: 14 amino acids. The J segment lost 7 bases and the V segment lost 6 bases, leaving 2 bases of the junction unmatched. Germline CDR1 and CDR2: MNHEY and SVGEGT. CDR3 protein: CASSGQGANSPLHF. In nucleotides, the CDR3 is TGTGCCAGCAGCGGACAGGGGGCGAATTCACCCCTCCACTTT.

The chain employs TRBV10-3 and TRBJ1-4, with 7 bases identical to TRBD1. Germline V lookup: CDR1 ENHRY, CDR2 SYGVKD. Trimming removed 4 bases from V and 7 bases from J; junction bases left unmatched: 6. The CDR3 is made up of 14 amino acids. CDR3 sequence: CAISGNRGGEKLFF. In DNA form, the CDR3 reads TGTGCCATCAGTGGGAACAGGGGTGGTGAAAAACTGTTTTTT.

In DNA, the CDR3 is TGTGCCAGCAGCGCGGGACCCTCGGGAGTCAATTCACCCCTCCACTTT. It translates to CASSAGPSGVNSPLHF. The V call is TRBV2, the J call TRBJ1-6; possible D gene TRBD1, 5 bases. V was trimmed by 6 bases and J by 7 bases, leaving 19 bases between them. The CDR3 consists of 16 residues. Germline CDR1 is SNHLY and CDR2 is FYNNEI.

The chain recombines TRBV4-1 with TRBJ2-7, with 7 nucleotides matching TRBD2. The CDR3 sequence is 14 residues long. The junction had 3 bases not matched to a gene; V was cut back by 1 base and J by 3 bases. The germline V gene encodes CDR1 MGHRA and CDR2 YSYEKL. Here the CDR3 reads CASSQGGGFYEQYF. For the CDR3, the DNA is TGCGCCAGCAGCCAAGGGGGAGGGTTCTACGAGCAGTACTTC.

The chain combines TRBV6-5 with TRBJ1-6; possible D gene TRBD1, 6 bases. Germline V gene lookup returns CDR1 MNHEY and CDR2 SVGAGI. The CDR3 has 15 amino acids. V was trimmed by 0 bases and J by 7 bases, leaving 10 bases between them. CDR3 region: CASSYSGGRNSPLHF. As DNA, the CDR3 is TGTGCCAGCAGTTACTCGGGGGGGCGGAATTCACCCCTCCACTTT.

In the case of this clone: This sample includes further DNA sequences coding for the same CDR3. Here the CDR3 reads CASRADYNEQFF. In nucleotides, the CDR3 is TGCGCCAGCAGAGCGGATTACAATGAGCAGTTCTTC. The V gene is TRBV5-1, the J gene TRBJ2-1; the D gene is possibly TRBD2 (5 bases). The CDR3 totals 12 residues. CDR1 and CDR2 (germline): SGHRS, YFSETQ. V was clipped by 5 bases and J by 4 bases, with 7 bases between them. Based on the CDR3 plus reference TRBV5-1 and TRBJ2-1, the full variable domain is KAGVTQTPRYLIKTRGQQVTLSCSPISGHRSVSWYQQTPGQGLQFLFEYFSETQRNKGNFPGRFSGRQFSNSRSEMNVSTLELGDSALYLCASRADYNEQFFGPGTRLTVL.

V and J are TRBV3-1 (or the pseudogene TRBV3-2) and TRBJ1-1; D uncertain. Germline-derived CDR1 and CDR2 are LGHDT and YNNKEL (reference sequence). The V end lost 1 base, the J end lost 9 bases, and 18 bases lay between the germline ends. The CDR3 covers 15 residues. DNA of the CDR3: TGTGCCAGCAGCCAAGTCTCGGGATCCCGGCGGAAAGCTTTCTTT. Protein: CASSQVSGSRRKAFF.

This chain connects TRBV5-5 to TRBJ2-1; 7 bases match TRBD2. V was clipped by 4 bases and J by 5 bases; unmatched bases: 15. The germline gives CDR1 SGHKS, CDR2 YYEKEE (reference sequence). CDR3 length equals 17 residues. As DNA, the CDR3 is TGTGCCAGCAGCCCACTTAGTACGGGGGGTCTCCACAATGAGCAGTTCTTC. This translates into CASSPLSTGGLHNEQFF.

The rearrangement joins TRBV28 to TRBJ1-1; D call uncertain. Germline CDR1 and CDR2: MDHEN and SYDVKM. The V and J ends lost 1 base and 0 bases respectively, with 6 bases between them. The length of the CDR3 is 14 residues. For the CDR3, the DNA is TGTGCCAGCAGTTTATTCGGGGTGAACACTGAAGCTTTCTTT. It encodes CASSLFGVNTEAFF.

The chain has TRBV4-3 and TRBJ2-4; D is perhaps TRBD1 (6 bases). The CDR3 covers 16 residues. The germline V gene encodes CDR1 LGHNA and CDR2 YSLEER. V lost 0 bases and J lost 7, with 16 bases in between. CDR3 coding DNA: TGCGCCAGCAGCCAAGATCAGGGGACCCCCGGGAACATTCAGTACTTC. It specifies CASSQDQGTPGNIQYF.